This T cell receptor beta chain was documented in a study of blood T cell repertoires in COVID-19. Turning to the study itself: Samples of COVID-19 (acute and convalescent) were obtained from the United States, Italy and Spain. The analysed material was cDNA or gDNA that came from T cells, B-cell-depleted T cells, or PBMCs.

In germline, CDR1 is SGHTA, CDR2 FQGNSA. V lost 0 bases and J 4 bases, leaving 12 bases between the germline ends. The CDR3 is 15 amino acids. How the authors handled the data: Estimates of nucleated cell counts were drawn from the amplification of reference gene primers. Repertoires were generated with immunoSEQ multiplex PCR, while TCRdb's copy carries only in-frame clones and drops some. Clonal size and the V and J genes are those of that table, whereas D and trimming came from the DNA. In the table there are more than 95,000 clones, around 80% of which are singletons. The chain carries TRBV7-2 and TRBJ2-5; tentatively, D is TRBD2 (5 bases). Sequencing was performed on peripheral blood. This receptor was taken from a man at least 80 years old with acute or convalescent COVID-19. The DNA for the CDR3 is TGTGCCAGCAGCTTAGCTTCACTAGTTACAGAGACCCAGTACTTC. It specifies CASSLASLVTETQYF.